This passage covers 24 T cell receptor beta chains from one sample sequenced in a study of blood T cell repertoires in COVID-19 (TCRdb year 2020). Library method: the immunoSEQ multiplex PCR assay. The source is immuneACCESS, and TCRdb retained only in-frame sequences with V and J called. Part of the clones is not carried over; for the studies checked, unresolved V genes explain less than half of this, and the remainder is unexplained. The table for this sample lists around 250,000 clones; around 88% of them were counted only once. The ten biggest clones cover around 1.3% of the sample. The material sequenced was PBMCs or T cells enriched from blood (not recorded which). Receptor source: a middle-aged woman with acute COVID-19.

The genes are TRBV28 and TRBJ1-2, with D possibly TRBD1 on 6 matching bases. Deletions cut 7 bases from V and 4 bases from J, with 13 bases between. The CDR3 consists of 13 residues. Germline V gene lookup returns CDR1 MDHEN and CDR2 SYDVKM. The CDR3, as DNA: TGTGCCAGCACGGGGGCGGGGGGCTATGGCTACACCTTC. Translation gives CASTGAGGYGYTF.

The CDR3 is CASSQNLAGGAFLDEQFF. Here the CDR3 DNA reads TGCGCCAGCAGCCAAAATCTAGCGGGAGGAGCATTTTTAGATGAGCAGTTCTTC. V and J are TRBV4-3 and TRBJ2-1; 11 bases align to TRBD2. The V gene end was trimmed by 2 bases and the J gene end by 8 bases; junction bases not matched to a gene: 14. The CDR3 covers 18 residues. Germline loops: CDR1 LGHNA, CDR2 YSLEER.

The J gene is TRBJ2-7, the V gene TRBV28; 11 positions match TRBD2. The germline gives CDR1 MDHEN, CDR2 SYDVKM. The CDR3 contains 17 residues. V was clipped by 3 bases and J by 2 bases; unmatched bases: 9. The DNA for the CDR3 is TGTGCCAGCAGTTTGGTCCTAGCGGGAGGTTACACCTACGAGCAGTACTTC. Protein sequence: CASSLVLAGGYTYEQYF. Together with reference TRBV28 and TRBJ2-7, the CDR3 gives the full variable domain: DVKVTQSSRYLVKRTGEKVFLECVQDMDHENMFWYRQDPGLGLRLIYFSYDVKMKEKGDIPEGYSVSREKKERFSLILESASTNQTSMYLCASSLVLAGGYTYEQYFGPGTRLTVT.

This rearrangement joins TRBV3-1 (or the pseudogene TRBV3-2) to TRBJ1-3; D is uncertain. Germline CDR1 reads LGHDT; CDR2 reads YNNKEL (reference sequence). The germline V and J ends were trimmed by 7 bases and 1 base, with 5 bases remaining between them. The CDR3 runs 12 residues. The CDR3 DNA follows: TGTGCCAGCATTTCATCTGGAAACACCATATATTTT. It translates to CASISSGNTIYF.

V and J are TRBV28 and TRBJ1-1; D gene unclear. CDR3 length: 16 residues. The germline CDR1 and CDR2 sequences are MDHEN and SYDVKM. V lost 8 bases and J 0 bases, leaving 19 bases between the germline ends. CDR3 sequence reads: CASYPSIGGMNTEAFF. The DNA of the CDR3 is TGTGCCAGCTATCCGTCCATAGGAGGTATGAACACTGAAGCTTTCTTT.

In DNA, the CDR3 is TGTGCCAGCAGTCCATATAAGGACAGATTCAATCAGCCCCAGCATTTT. Protein sequence: CASSPYKDRFNQPQHF. The chain has TRBV28 and TRBJ1-5; D is possibly TRBD1 (6 bases). In germline, CDR1 is MDHEN, CDR2 SYDVKM. The CDR3 spans 16 residues. The germline V and J ends were trimmed by 5 bases and 3 bases, with 17 bases remaining between them.

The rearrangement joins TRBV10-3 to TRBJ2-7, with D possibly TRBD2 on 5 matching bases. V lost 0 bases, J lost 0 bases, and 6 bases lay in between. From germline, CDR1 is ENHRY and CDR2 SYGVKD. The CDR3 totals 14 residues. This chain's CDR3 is CAISESGSSYEQYV. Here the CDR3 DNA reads TGTGCCATCAGTGAGTCTGGGAGCTCCTACGAGCAGTACGTC.

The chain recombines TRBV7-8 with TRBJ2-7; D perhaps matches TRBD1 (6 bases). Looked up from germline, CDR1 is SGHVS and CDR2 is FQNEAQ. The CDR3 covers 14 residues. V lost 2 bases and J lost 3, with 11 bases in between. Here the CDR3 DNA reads TGTGCCAGCAGCTTAAGGACAGCAGACTACGAGCAGTACTTC. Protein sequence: CASSLRTADYEQYF.

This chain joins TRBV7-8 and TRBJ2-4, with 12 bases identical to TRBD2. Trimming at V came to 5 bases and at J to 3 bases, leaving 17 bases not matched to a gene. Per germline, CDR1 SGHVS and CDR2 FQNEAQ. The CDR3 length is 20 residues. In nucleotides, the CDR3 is TGTGCCAGCAGCCTCGGGATGACTAGCGGGAGAATAATAGGCAAAAACATTCAGTACTTC. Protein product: CASSLGMTSGRIIGKNIQYF.

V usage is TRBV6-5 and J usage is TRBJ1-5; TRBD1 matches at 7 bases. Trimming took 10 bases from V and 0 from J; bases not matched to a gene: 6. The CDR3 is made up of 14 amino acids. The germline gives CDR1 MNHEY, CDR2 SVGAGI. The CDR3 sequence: CATKQGNSNQPQHF. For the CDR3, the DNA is TGTGCCACTAAACAGGGGAATAGCAATCAGCCCCAGCATTTT.

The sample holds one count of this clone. The CDR3 sequence is CASSPGDEQFF. The DNA of the CDR3 is TGTGCCAGCAGCCCCGGGGATGAGCAGTTCTTC. This sequence joins TRBV7-3 and TRBJ2-1; tentatively, D is TRBD2 (5 bases). CDR3 length equals 11 residues. Trimming removed 5 bases from V and 8 bases from J, with 7 bases in between. Looked up from germline, CDR1 is SGHTA and CDR2 is FQGTGA.

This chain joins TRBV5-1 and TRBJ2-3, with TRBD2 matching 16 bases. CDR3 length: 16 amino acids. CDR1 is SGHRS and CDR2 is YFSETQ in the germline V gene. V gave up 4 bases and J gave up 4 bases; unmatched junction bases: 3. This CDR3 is CASSPGTSGRADTQYF. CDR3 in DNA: TGCGCCAGCAGCCCCGGGACTAGCGGGAGGGCAGATACGCAGTATTTT.

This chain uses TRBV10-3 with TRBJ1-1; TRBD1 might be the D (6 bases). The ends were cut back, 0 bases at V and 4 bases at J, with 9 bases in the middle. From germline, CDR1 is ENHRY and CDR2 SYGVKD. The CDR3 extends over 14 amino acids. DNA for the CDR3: TGTGCCATCAGTGAGTCGGGACAACCCACTGAAGCTTTCTTT. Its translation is CAISESGQPTEAFF.

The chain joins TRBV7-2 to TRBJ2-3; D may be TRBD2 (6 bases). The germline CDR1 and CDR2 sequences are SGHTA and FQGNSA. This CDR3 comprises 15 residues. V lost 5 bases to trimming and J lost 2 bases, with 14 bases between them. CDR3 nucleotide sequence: TGTGCCAGCAGCCCGAGAGCGGGCCCCACAGATACGCAGTATTTT. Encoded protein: CASSPRAGPTDTQYF. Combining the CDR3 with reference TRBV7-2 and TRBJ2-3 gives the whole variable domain GAGVSQSPSNKVTEKGKDVELRCDPISGHTALYWYRQSLGQGLEFLIYFQGNSAPDKSGLPSDRFSAERTGGSVSTLTIQRTQQEDSAVYLCASSPRAGPTDTQYFGPGTRLTVL.

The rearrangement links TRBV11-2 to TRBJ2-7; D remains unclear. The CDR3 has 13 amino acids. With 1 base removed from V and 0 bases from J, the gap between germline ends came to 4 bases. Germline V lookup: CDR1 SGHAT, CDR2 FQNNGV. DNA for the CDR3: TGTGCCAGCAGCTTAGCTAGCTCCTACGAGCAGTACTTC. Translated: CASSLASSYEQYF. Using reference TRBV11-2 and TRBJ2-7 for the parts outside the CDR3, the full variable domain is EAGVAQSPRYKIIEKRQSVAFWCNPISGHATLYWYQQILGQGPKLLIQFQNNGVVDDSQLPKDRFSAERLKGVDSTLKIQPAKLEDSAVYLCASSLASSYEQYFGPGTRLTVT.

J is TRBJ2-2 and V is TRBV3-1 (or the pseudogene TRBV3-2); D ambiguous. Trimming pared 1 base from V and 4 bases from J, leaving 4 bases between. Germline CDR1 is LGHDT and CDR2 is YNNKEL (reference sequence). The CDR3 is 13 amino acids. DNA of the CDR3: TGTGCCAGCAGCCAAGTCTCCACCGGGGAGCTGTTTTTT. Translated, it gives CASSQVSTGELFF.

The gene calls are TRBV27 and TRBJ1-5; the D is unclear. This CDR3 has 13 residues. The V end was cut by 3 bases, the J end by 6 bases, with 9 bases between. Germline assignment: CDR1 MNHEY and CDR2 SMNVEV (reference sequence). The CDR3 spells CASSFGRGQPQHF. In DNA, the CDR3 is TGTGCCAGCAGTTTCGGACGGGGTCAGCCCCAGCATTTT.

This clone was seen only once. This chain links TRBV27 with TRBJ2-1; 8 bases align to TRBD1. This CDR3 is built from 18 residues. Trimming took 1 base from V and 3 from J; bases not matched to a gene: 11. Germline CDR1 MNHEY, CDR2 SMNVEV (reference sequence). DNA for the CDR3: TGTGCCAGCAGTTTATTAGGCTTCAGGACAGGGCTCTACAATGAGCAGTTCTTC. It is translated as CASSLLGFRTGLYNEQFF.

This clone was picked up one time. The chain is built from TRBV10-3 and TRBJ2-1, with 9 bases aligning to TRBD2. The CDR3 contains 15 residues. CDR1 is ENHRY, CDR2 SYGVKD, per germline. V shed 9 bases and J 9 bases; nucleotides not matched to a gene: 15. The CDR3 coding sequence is TGTGCCATTCGTTTGGGGGCGGGAGGGCCTTTTGAGCAGTTCTTC. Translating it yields CAIRLGAGGPFEQFF.

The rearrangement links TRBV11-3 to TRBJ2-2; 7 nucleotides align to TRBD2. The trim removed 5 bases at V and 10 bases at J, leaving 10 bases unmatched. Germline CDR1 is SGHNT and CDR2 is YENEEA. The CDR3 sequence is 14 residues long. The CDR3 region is CASSPQSGTVELFF. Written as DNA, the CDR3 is TGTGCCAGCAGCCCCCAGAGCGGGACTGTGGAGCTGTTTTTT.

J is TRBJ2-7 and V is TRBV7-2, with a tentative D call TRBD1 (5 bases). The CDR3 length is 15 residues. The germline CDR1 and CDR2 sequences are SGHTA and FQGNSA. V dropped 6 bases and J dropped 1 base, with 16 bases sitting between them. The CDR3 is CASSNDSQVSYEQYV. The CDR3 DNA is TGTGCCAGCAGTAACGACAGCCAAGTTTCCTACGAGCAGTACGTC.

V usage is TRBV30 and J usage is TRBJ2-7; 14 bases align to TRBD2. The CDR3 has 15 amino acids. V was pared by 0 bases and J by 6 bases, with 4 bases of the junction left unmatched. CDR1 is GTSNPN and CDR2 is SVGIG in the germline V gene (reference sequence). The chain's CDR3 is CAWSVSGLAGVEQYV. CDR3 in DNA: TGTGCCTGGAGTGTATCGGGACTAGCGGGAGTCGAGCAGTACGTC.

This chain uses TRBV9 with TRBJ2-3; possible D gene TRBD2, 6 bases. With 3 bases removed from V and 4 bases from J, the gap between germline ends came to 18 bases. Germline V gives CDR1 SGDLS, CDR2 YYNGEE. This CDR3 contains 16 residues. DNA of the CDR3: TGTGCCAGCAGCGCGGCCGGGACTCGGGCGGCAGATACGCAGTATTTT. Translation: CASSAAGTRAADTQYF.

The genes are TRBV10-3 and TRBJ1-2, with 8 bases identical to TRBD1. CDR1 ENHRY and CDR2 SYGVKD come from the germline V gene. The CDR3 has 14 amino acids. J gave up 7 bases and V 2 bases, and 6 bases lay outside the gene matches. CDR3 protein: CAISEVQGALGYTF. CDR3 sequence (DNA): TGTGCCATCAGTGAGGTTCAGGGGGCCCTTGGCTACACCTTC.